One T cell receptor (beta chain) is described in this entry. Its antigen remains unknown. These data originate in a study of blood T cells in healthy people across ages. Points from the study as a whole: PBMCs left unsorted prevented a conclusive naive versus antigen-experienced comparison.

Through a sample-barcoded 5' primer and a J-beta primer mix, a second PCR was run for about 7 to 12 cycles. Each CDR3 protein is one row after TCRdb ran MiXCR on the 5' RACE reads. In the table there are some 1.8 million distinct CDR3 sequences, around 42% of which are singletons. CDR3 length: 16 residues. Per the germline V gene, CDR1 is MDHEN and CDR2 is SYDVKM. Trimming took 2 bases from V and 2 from J, leaving 14 bases between them. The sample providers were healthy Caucasian people from Russia, aged roughly 6 to 90. The specimen was blood. The clonotype comes from a human donor in good health. The chain joins TRBV28 to TRBJ2-3; D is unclear. CDR3: CASSLHVGVLTDTQYF. The CDR3 DNA reads TGTGCCAGCAGTTTACACGTCGGAGTCCTCACAGATACGCAGTATTTT.